Each of the 6 T cell receptor beta chains below was sequenced from the same sample in a study of T-cell reconstitution after alpha-beta-depleted transplantation in children listed by TCRdb under 2016. The library relied on PCR. For sequencing, an Illumina HiSeq 2500 was employed. TCR library preparation used molecular barcoding, with unique molecular identifiers applied to normalize quantification of the TCRbeta repertoire. TCRdb trimmed the raw reads at Q25, called clones with MiXCR and kept productive beta chains. CDR3 protein sequences are deduplicated, and each keeps its most common genes and DNA. The sample table contains around 680,000 distinct CDR3 sequences; only one count was recorded for around 16% of them. The ten largest clones take up 1.1% of the sample. The source material was PBMCs from the stem cell graft donor, sampled from the stem cell graft. The receptors stem from a human donor who donated a stem cell graft to a child with acute myeloid leukemia.

This clonotype was found many times. The chain couples TRBV20-1 to TRBJ2-5, with D maybe TRBD2 (5 bases). Germline V gene lookup returns CDR1 DFQATT and CDR2 SNEGSKA (reference sequence). V was trimmed by 3 bases and J by 5 bases, leaving 16 bases between them. The CDR3 loop spans 14 amino acids. The CDR3 here is CSAREAPLRETQYF. As DNA, the CDR3 is TGCAGTGCTAGGGAGGCCCCCTTACGGGAGACCCAGTACTTC.

The chain has TRBV28 and TRBJ1-1; D not certain. V gave up 6 bases and J gave up 0 bases, with 8 bases separating them. The CDR3 runs to 13 residues. Germline V CDR1 and CDR2: MDHEN, SYDVKM. DNA for the CDR3: TGTGCCAGCAGCGAGGATATGAACACTGAAGCTTTCTTT. Translation: CASSEDMNTEAFF.

The V and J genes are TRBV12-3 or TRBV12-4 and TRBJ1-4, with 8 bases that match TRBD1. V dropped 8 bases and J dropped 7; count of bases not matched to a gene: 12. The CDR3 length is 15 residues. DNA for the CDR3: TGTGCCAGCTCCCCTCGGGGACAGGTCCGTGAAAAACTGTTTTTT. It translates to CASSPRGQVREKLFF.

The chain recombines TRBV27 with TRBJ2-5, with D possibly being TRBD1 or TRBD2 (5 bases each). In germline, CDR1 is MNHEY, CDR2 SMNVEV (reference sequence). The CDR3 spans 14 residues. V shed 3 bases and J shed 2 bases, with 10 bases lying between them. CDR3 sequence (DNA): TGTGCCAGCAGTTTCATCGGGGCACAAGAGACCCAGTACTTC. Protein sequence: CASSFIGAQETQYF.

This clonotype was detected once. V gene TRBV14 combines with J gene TRBJ1-2; D gene unclear. Per the germline V gene, CDR1 is SGHDN and CDR2 is FVKESK. CDR3 length equals 13 residues. V was trimmed by 2 bases and J by 8 bases, leaving 12 bases between them. CDR3: CASSQRKDIGYTF. Written as DNA, the CDR3 is TGTGCCAGCAGCCAAAGAAAAGACATCGGCTACACCTTC. The full variable domain, its missing parts supplied by reference TRBV14 and TRBJ1-2, is EAGVTQFPSHSVIEKGQTVTLRCDPISGHDNLYWYRRVMGKEIKFLLHFVKESKQDESGMPNNRFLAERTGGTYSTLKVQPAELEDSGVYFCASSQRKDIGYTFGSGTRLTVV.

The chain is built from TRBV6-2 or TRBV6-3 and TRBJ1-2; 9 bases are shared with TRBD1. Germline CDR1 MNHEY, CDR2 SVGEGT. CDR3 size: 15 residues. The junction had 9 bases not matched to a gene; V was cut back by 6 bases and J by 4 bases. The CDR3 loop reads CASSLDRGVLYGYTF. The CDR3 DNA reads TGTGCCAGCAGCTTGGACAGGGGAGTCCTCTATGGCTACACCTTC.